Included here is one TCR beta chain sequence, with context. TCRdb's table, derived via immunoSEQ multiplex PCR, lists solely in-frame clones and lacks some. The sample shows 490,000 or so clones, about 88% of them seen only once. Participants had their cohort set by participant-reported clinical history. This entry belongs to a study of blood T cell repertoires in COVID-19. Across the study: The United States, Italy and Spain were the sources of the acute and convalescent COVID-19 samples. In each case, the material was cDNA or gDNA derived from T cells, B-cell-depleted T cells, or PBMCs.

Germline loops: CDR1 SGHRS, CDR2 YFSETQ. This CDR3 comprises 17 residues. The V segment lost 3 bases and the J segment 0 bases; nucleotides outside the gene matches: 9. V usage is TRBV5-1 and J usage is TRBJ1-3; 7 bases align to TRBD1. This sequence originates from a woman in her sixties or seventies who had recovered from COVID-19. The sequencing input was PBMCs or T cells enriched from blood (not recorded which). CDR3 DNA sequence: TGCGCCAGCAGCTCGCACCCGGGACAGAACTCTGGAAACACCATATATTTT. This translates into CASSSHPGQNSGNTIYF.